The rows below give T cell receptor beta chains drawn from one sample of a study of T cells in localized non-small cell lung cancer. TCRdb's copy holds only in-frame clones and misses some; the assay was immunoSEQ multiplex PCR. The sample holds approximately 54,000 clones, about nine tenths seen once. This sample comprised peripheral blood, obtained before any cancer treatment. The receptors come from a woman between 40 and 69 years old with stage I lung adenocarcinoma. The CDR3 runs from the conserved cysteine through the conserved F or W.

j_gene: TRBJ1-1
v_gene: TRBV5-1
CDR3aa: CASRPGQGDTEAFF

j_gene: TRBJ2-5
v_gene: TRBV2
CDR3aa: CASSEDRGYETQYF

j_gene: TRBJ2-7
v_gene: TRBV5-1
CDR3aa: CASSIDRDLYEQYF

j_gene: TRBJ1-2
v_gene: TRBV5-6
CDR3aa: CASSLVGVGSGYTF

j_gene: TRBJ1-3
v_gene: TRBV10-3
CDR3aa: CAISEERAVISSGNTIYF

j_gene: TRBJ1-1
v_gene: TRBV9
CDR3aa: CASSVQLPGEAFF

j_gene: TRBJ2-1
v_gene: TRBV30
CDR3aa: CAFDYSSYNEQFF

j_gene: TRBJ2-7
v_gene: TRBV6-5
CDR3aa: CASSIVLGQGYEQYF

j_gene: TRBJ1-3
v_gene: TRBV5-1
CDR3aa: CASSWTTGPGNTIYF

j_gene: TRBJ1-2
v_gene: TRBV15
CDR3aa: CATSRDLQGDYTF

j_gene: TRBJ1-5
v_gene: TRBV6-5
CDR3aa: CASRQGTHNQPQHF

j_gene: TRBJ1-5
v_gene: TRBV11-2
CDR3aa: CASSPRRRENSNQPQHF

j_gene: TRBJ1-2
v_gene: TRBV28
CDR3aa: CATSTGSYGYTF

j_gene: TRBJ2-1
v_gene: TRBV28
CDR3aa: CASIRGSSYNEQFF

j_gene: TRBJ2-3
v_gene: TRBV5-1
CDR3aa: CASSLDRGGDTQYF

j_gene: TRBJ1-5
v_gene: TRBV7-9
CDR3aa: CASSFDSHQPQHF

j_gene: TRBJ2-3
v_gene: TRBV19
CDR3aa: CASSKGQSVDTQYF

j_gene: TRBJ1-2
v_gene: TRBV11-2
CDR3aa: CASSVVGQANYGYTF

j_gene: TRBJ2-2
v_gene: TRBV10-3
CDR3aa: CAISDPLLQGTNTGELFF

j_gene: TRBJ2-1
v_gene: TRBV7-8
CDR3aa: CASSLIGGGPYNEQFF

j_gene: TRBJ1-2
v_gene: TRBV6-6
CDR3aa: CASSPLGGSYTF

j_gene: TRBJ2-1
v_gene: TRBV4-1
CDR3aa: CASSHPGLAGGPMRNEQFF

j_gene: TRBJ1-6
v_gene: TRBV7-3
CDR3aa: CASSFGLAAPLHF

j_gene: TRBJ2-7
v_gene: TRBV20-1
CDR3aa: CSARAGYEQYF

j_gene: TRBJ2-7
v_gene: TRBV2
CDR3aa: CASTAEYLSDEQYF

j_gene: TRBJ1-1
v_gene: TRBV5-6
CDR3aa: CASSYRQGDFGTNTEAFF

j_gene: TRBJ2-1
v_gene: TRBV6-5
CDR3aa: CASSYPQGRRQFF

j_gene: TRBJ2-7
v_gene: TRBV5-6
CDR3aa: CASSLRFIGEQYF

j_gene: TRBJ2-1
v_gene: TRBV28
CDR3aa: CASSSGQGVWNEQFF